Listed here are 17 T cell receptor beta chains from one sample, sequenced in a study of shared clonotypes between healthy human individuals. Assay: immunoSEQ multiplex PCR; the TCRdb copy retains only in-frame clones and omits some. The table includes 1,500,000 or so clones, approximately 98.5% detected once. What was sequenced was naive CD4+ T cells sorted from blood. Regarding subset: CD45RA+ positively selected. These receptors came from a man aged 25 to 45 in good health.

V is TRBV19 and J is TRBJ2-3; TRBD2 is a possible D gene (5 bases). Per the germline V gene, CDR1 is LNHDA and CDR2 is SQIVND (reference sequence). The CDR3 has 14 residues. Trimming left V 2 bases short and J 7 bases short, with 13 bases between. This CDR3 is CASSIQASGNTQYF. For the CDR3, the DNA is TGTGCCAGTAGTATACAGGCTTCCGGGAATACGCAGTATTTT.

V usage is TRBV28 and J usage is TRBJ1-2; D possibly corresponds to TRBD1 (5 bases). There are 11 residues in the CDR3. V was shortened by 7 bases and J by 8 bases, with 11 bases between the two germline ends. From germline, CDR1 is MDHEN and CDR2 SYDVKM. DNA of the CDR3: TGTGCCAGCACTACAGGACACGGCTACACCTTC. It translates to CASTTGHGYTF.

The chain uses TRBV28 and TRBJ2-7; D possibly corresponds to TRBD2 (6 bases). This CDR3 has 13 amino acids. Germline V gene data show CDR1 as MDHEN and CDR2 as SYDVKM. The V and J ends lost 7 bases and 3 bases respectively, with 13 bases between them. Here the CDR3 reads CASTTGASYEQYF. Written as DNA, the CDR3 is TGTGCCAGCACAACGGGAGCCAGCTACGAGCAGTACTTC.

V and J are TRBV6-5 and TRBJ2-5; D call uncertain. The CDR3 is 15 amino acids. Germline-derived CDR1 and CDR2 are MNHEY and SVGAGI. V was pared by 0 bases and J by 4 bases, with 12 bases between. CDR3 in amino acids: CASSYSSQARETQYF. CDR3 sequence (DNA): TGTGCCAGCAGTTACTCGAGTCAGGCGAGAGAGACCCAGTACTTC.

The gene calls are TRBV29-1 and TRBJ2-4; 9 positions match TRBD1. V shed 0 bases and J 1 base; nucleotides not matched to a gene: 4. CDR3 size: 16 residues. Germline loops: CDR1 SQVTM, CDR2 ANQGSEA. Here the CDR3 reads CSVEDLGTGAKNIQYF. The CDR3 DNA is TGCAGCGTTGAAGATCTCGGGACAGGGGCCAAAAACATTCAGTACTTC.

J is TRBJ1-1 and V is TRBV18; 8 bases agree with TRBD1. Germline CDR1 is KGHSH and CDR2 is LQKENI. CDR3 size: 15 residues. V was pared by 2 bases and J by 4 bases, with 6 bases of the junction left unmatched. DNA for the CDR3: TGTGCCAGCTCACCATTGGACAGGGCGGCCACTGAAGCTTTCTTT. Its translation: CASSPLDRAATEAFF.

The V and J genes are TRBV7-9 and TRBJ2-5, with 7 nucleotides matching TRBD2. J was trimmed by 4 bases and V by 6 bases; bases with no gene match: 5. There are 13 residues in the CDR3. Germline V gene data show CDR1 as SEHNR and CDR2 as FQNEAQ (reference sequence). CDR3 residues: CASSSGGRETQYF. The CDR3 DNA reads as TGTGCCAGCAGTTCGGGGGGTAGAGAGACCCAGTACTTC.

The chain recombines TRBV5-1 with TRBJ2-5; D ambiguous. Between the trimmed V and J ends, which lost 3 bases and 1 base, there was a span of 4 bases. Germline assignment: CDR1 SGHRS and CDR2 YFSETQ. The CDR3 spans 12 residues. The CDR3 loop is CASSWTQETQYF. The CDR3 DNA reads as TGCGCCAGCAGCTGGACCCAAGAGACCCAGTACTTC.

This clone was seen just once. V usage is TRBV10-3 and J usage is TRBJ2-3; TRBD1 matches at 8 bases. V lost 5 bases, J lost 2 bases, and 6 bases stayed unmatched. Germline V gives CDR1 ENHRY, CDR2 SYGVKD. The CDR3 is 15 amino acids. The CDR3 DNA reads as TGTGCCATCAGTAAACAGGGGGTCGACACAGATACGCAGTATTTT. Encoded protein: CAISKQGVDTDTQYF.

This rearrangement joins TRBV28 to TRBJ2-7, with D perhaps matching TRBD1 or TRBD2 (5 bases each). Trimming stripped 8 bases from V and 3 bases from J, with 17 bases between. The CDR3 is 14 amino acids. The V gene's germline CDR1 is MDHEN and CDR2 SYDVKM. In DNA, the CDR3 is TGTGCCAGCGCACTTCCCGGGGCCAGCTACGAGCAGTACTTC. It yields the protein CASALPGASYEQYF. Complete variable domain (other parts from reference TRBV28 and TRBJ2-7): DVKVTQSSRYLVKRTGEKVFLECVQDMDHENMFWYRQDPGLGLRLIYFSYDVKMKEKGDIPEGYSVSREKKERFSLILESASTNQTSMYLCASALPGASYEQYFGPGTRLTVT.

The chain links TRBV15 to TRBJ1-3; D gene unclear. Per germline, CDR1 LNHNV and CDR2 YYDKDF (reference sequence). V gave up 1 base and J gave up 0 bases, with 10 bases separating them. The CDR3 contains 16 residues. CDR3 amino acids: CATSRALLSSGNTIYF. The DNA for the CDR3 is TGTGCCACCAGCAGAGCCCTTCTGAGCTCTGGAAACACCATATATTTT.

CDR3 protein: CASSVNGGRSKNIQYF. The DNA for the CDR3 is TGTGCCAGCAGTGTTAACGGCGGGAGGTCCAAAAACATTCAGTACTTC. The rearrangement joins TRBV6-4 to TRBJ2-4, with 8 nucleotides matching TRBD2. The trim removed 4 bases at V and 2 bases at J, leaving 7 bases unmatched. The CDR3 covers 16 residues. Germline loops: CDR1 MRHNA, CDR2 SNTAGT.

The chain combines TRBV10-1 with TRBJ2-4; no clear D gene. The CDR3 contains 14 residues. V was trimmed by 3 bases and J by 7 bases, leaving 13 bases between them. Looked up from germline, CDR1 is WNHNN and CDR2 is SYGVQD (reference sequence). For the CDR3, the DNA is TGCGCCAGCAGTGAAAACTTTGTGGGCAACATTCAGTACTTC. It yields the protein CASSENFVGNIQYF.

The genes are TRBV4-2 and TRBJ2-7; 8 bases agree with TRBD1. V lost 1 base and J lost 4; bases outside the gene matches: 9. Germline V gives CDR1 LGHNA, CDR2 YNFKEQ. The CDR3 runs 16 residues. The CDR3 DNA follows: TGTGCCAGCAGCCAAGTTCTTGGACAGGGTATGTACGAGCAGTACTTC. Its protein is CASSQVLGQGMYEQYF.

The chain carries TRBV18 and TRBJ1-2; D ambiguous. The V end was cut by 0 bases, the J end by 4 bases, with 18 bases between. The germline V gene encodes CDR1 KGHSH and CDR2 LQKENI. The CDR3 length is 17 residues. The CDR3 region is CASSPPYSLGRGYGYTF. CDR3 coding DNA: TGTGCCAGCTCACCACCGTACAGCCTAGGAAGAGGCTATGGCTACACCTTC.

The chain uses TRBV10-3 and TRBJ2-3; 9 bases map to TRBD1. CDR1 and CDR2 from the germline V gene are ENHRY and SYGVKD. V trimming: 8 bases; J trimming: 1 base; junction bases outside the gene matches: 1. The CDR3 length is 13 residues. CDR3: CAIGTGRTDTQYF. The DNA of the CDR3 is TGTGCCATCGGGACAGGGCGCACAGATACGCAGTATTTT.

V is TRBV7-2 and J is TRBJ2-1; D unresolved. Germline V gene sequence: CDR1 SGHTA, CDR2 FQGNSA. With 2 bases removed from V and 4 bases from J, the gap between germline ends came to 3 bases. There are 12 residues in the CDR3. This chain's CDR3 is CASSLQYNEQFF. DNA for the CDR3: TGTGCCAGCAGCTTACAATACAATGAGCAGTTCTTC.